This T cell receptor beta chain was identified during a study of patients and donors after allogeneic stem cell transplantation. TCRdb reprocessed the RT-PCR reads with MiXCR, giving one entry per CDR3 protein. The sample holds about a million distinct CDR3 sequences; more than 15% are singletons and the top ten take roughly 6.4%. The sample holds a few counts of this clonotype. Source material: blood, either unsorted or a sorted T cell fraction (not recorded which). This TCR was recovered from a human donor who was either an allogeneic HSCT recipient or a stem cell or donor lymphocyte infusion donor (not recorded which). It is not recorded whose cells these are; they may come from a transplant donor.

The CDR3 spells CASSLGHRSYTF. The CDR3 region has the DNA TGTGCCAGCAGTTTAGGACACAGGTCCTACACCTTC. The chain links TRBV12-3 or TRBV12-4 to TRBJ1-2; the D gene is possibly TRBD1 (5 bases). The CDR3 contains 12 residues. V lost 1 base and J 10 bases, leaving 10 bases between the germline ends.